The present T cell receptor (beta chain) was sequenced within a study of long-term antiretroviral therapy in people with HIV. General study points: All time points showed a repertoire dominated by clones expanded before ART. The blood, collected between 2004 and 2017, was possibly taken under older ART regimens. Post-treatment diversity went higher with ART but stayed below transplant donor controls.

Every one of the donors gave at least one pre-ART PBMC sample and at least two post-ART PBMC samples. A note on this clone: What it binds is not known.

Samples were assayed with immunoSEQ v3.0 at survey level. Data came from immunoSEQ multiplex PCR; TCRdb stores just in-frame clones and leaves some out. This sample yields some 25,000 clones, of which 80% to 90% are seen a single time; roughly 15% belongs to the top ten. CDR1 and CDR2 (germline): PRHDT, FYEKMQ (reference sequence). The length of the CDR3 is 14 residues. Losses at the gene ends were 5 bases for V and 5 bases for J; bases not matched to a gene: 6. The chain couples TRBV13 to TRBJ2-5; 9 bases are a match to TRBD1. This sequence originates from a man in his fifties or sixties with HIV. The material sequenced was unsorted PBMCs, taken 1.2 years after starting antiretroviral therapy. The CDR3 protein is CASSPWTGVETQYF. As DNA, the CDR3 is TGTGCCAGCAGCCCGTGGACAGGGGTCGAGACCCAGTACTTC.